This T cell receptor beta chain was sequenced during a study of fetal regulatory T cell absence and autoimmunity. Trimming removed 10 bases at V and 3 bases at J, with 19 bases between. CDR3 length: 15 amino acids. Method: immunoSEQ multiplex PCR; TCRdb's copy keeps in-frame clones and lacks some. The sample shows approximately 49,000 clones, around 85% of them seen only once. This TCR derives from a newborn boy with IPEX syndrome. The V and J genes are TRBV23-1 and TRBJ1-5; possible D gene TRBD1, 6 bases. TRBV23-1 is reported as an ORF; its role is uncertain. The specimen was cord blood. The CDR3 here is CATGGGARDNQPQHF. CDR3 in DNA: TGCGCCACCGGTGGGGGGGCAAGGGACAATCAGCCCCAGCATTTT.